The rows below give T cell receptor beta chains drawn from one sample of a study of blood T cell repertoires in COVID-19. Data came from immunoSEQ multiplex PCR; TCRdb stores just in-frame clones and leaves some out. The sample includes roughly 220,000 clones, 85% to 90% of them seen just once. Sequencing was done on a sample of PBMCs or T cells enriched from blood (not recorded which). The receptors were gathered from a man aged 30 to 39 who had been exposed to COVID-19. Both conserved end residues are part of each CDR3. For some rows the clone size is stated as once, few or many, or as a class when expanded; others skip it.

v_gene: TRBV7-9; abundance: -; CDR3aa: CASSLVDSNYGYTF
v_gene: TRBV3-1/TRBV3-2; abundance: -; CDR3aa: CASSQEEGAQWTQYF
v_gene: TRBV2; abundance: -; CDR3aa: CASSVQRTSGGSLAKNIQYF
v_gene: TRBV11-2; abundance: -; CDR3aa: CASRSVERGRQPQHF
v_gene: TRBV29-1; abundance: -; CDR3aa: CSVEGQGDEKLFF
v_gene: TRBV11-2; abundance: -; CDR3aa: CASSSVSRDRVLYF
v_gene: TRBV10-3; abundance: -; CDR3aa: CAISSFGGENTEAFF
v_gene: TRBV10-1; abundance: -; CDR3aa: CASSNYRGTSYEQYF
v_gene: TRBV7-2; abundance: -; CDR3aa: CASSLGGSGRAGGELFF
v_gene: TRBV7-9; abundance: -; CDR3aa: CASSLDRGNNEQFF
v_gene: TRBV15; abundance: -; CDR3aa: CATSRDRGTYEQYF
v_gene: TRBV27; abundance: -; CDR3aa: CASSDREQQPQHF
v_gene: TRBV7-2; abundance: -; CDR3aa: CASSFSGLETQYF
v_gene: TRBV9; abundance: -; CDR3aa: CASKGDGNTGELFF
v_gene: TRBV2; abundance: -; CDR3aa: CASRRDSNNEQFF
v_gene: TRBV2; abundance: -; CDR3aa: CASSGSYNSYEQYF
v_gene: TRBV3-1/TRBV3-2; abundance: -; CDR3aa: CASSFRPGTGELFF
v_gene: TRBV30; abundance: -; CDR3aa: CALETYRGNSPLHF
v_gene: TRBV5-1; abundance: -; CDR3aa: CASSLRQGTYEQYF
v_gene: TRBV10-3; abundance: -; CDR3aa: CATQEGRIQPQHF
v_gene: TRBV7-6; abundance: -; CDR3aa: CASSLEGQRPLELFF
v_gene: TRBV10-3; abundance: -; CDR3aa: CAISEGTVDNSPLHF
v_gene: TRBV5-4; abundance: -; CDR3aa: CASRMTSGASETQYF
v_gene: TRBV19; abundance: -; CDR3aa: CASSMPGTHQETQYF
v_gene: TRBV7-9; abundance: -; CDR3aa: CASSLGGGANEKLFF
v_gene: TRBV11-2; abundance: -; CDR3aa: CASSFETGQYF
v_gene: TRBV4-2; abundance: -; CDR3aa: CASSQGLANTGELFF
v_gene: TRBV6-4; abundance: many; CDR3aa: CASSDSAGGPGELFF
v_gene: TRBV12-3/TRBV12-4; abundance: -; CDR3aa: CASSLGTGNEAFF
v_gene: TRBV13; abundance: once; CDR3aa: CASSLNPIDITVGTEAFF
v_gene: TRBV5-4; abundance: -; CDR3aa: CASSTRGTGGVSNTGELFF
v_gene: TRBV6-2/TRBV6-3; abundance: -; CDR3aa: CASSYSTAMNTEAFF
v_gene: TRBV3-1/TRBV3-2; abundance: -; CDR3aa: CASSQGWGGSTDTQYF
v_gene: TRBV6-5; abundance: -; CDR3aa: CASSYLENTEAFF
v_gene: TRBV5-1; abundance: -; CDR3aa: CASTPGSGANVLTF
v_gene: TRBV4-3; abundance: -; CDR3aa: CASSQDRTGGSYNEQFF
v_gene: TRBV4-3; abundance: once; CDR3aa: CASSQERGRWNEQFF
v_gene: TRBV10-3; abundance: -; CDR3aa: CAISGSGGRLTDTQYF
v_gene: TRBV19; abundance: -; CDR3aa: CASSTVDRGPYEQYF